Sequencing of this T cell receptor (beta chain) was carried out in a study of OX40 agonist ivuxolimab in advanced cancers. Study details: Past anti-PD-1, anti-PD-L1 or anti-CTLA-4 therapy was accepted, and 30% to 50% had received some. One patient with hepatocellular carcinoma and two with cutaneous melanoma, three in all, had partial responses.

Sequencing used immunoSEQ multiplex PCR; TCRdb keeps in-frame clones, though not all of them. The data show about 56,000 clones, 70% to 85% seen once. Study conclusions and caveats: Expanded peripheral T cells had an undetermined antigen specificity. At 0.1 to 3.0 mg/kg and by week 6, clonal expansion occurred in CD4+ and CD8+ blood T cells.

Concerning this clone: Its antigen is currently unknown.

The source was CD4+ or CD8+ T cells sorted from blood, collected in a trial of the OX40 agonist ivuxolimab. This receptor was identified in an adult with an advanced solid tumor such as melanoma, head and neck, liver or kidney cancer.

The CDR3 protein is CASRWSVSGELFF. The CDR3 region has the DNA TGTGCCAGCAGATGGTCCGTCTCCGGGGAGCTGTTTTTT. This chain uses TRBV6-1 with TRBJ2-2; D ambiguous. CDR3 length: 13 amino acids. V dropped 6 bases and J dropped 6 bases, with 11 bases sitting between them. The V gene's germline CDR1 is MNHNS and CDR2 SASEGT.